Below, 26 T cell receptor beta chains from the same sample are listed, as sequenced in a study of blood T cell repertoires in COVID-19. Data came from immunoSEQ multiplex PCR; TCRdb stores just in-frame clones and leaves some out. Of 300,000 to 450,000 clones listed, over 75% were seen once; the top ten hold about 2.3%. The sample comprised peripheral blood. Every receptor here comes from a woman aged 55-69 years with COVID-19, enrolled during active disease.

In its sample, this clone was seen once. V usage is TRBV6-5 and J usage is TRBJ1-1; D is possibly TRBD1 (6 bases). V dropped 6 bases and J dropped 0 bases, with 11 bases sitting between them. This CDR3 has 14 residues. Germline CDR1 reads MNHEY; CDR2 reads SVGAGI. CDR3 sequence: CASRQGLLNTEAFF. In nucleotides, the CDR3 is TGTGCCAGCAGGCAGGGGCTATTGAACACTGAAGCTTTCTTT.

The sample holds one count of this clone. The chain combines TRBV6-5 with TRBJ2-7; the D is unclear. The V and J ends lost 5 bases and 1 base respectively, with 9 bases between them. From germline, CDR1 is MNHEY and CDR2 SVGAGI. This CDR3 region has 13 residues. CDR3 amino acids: CASSLTPSYEQYF. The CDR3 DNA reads TGTGCCAGCAGTCTCACACCTTCCTACGAGCAGTACTTC.

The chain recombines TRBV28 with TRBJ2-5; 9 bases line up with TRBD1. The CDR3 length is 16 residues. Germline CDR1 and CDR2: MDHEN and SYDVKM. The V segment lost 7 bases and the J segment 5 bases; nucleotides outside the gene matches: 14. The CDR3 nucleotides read TGTGCCAGCACTGGACAGGGGATGCCCAGTGGGGAGACCCAGTACTTC. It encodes CASTGQGMPSGETQYF. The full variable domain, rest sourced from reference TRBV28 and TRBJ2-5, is DVKVTQSSRYLVKRTGEKVFLECVQDMDHENMFWYRQDPGLGLRLIYFSYDVKMKEKGDIPEGYSVSREKKERFSLILESASTNQTSMYLCASTGQGMPSGETQYFGPGTRLLVL.

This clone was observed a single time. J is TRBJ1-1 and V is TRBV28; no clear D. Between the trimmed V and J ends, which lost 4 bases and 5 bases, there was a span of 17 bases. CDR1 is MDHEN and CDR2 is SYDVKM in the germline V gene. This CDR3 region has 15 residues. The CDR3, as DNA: TGTGCCAGCAGTTCTTCCGCAGTGGTGAGGACTGAAGCTTTCTTT. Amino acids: CASSSSAVVRTEAFF.

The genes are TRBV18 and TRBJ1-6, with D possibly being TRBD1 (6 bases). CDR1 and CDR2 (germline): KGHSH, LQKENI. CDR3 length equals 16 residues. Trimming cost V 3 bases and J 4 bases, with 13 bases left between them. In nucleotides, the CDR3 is TGTGCCAGCTCACCTTTGGGGGCAGGGTATAATTCACCCCTCCACTTT. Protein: CASSPLGAGYNSPLHF.

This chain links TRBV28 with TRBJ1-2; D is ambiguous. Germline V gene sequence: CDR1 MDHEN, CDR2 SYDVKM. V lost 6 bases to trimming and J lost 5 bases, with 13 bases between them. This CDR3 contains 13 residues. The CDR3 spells CASRRTVPYGYTF. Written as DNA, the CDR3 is TGTGCCAGCAGAAGAACGGTACCTTATGGCTACACCTTC.

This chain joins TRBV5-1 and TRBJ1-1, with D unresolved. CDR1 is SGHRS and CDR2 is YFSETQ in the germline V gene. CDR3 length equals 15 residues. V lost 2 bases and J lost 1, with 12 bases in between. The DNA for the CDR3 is TGCGCCAGCAGCTTACTGTCCGGGAAGAACACTGAAGCTTTCTTT. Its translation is CASSLLSGKNTEAFF.

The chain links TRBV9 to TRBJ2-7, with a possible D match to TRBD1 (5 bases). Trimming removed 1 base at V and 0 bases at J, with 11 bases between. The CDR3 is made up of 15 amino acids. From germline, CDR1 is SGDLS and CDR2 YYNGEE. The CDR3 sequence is CASSVSDSPSYEQYF. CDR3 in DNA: TGTGCCAGCAGCGTATCCGACAGTCCCTCCTACGAGCAGTACTTC.

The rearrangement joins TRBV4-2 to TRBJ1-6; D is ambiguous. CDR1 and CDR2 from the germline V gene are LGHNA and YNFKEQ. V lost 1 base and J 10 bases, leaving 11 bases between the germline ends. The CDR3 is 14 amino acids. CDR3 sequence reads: CASSQVPGESPLHF. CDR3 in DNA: TGTGCCAGCAGCCAAGTCCCCGGGGAATCACCCCTCCACTTT.

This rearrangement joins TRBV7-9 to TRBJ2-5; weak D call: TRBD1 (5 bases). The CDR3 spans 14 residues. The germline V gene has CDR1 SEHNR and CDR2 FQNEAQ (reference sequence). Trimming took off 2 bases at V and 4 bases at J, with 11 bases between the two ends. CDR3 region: CASSLYQGVETQYF. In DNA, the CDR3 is TGTGCCAGCAGCTTATACCAGGGCGTAGAGACCCAGTACTTC.

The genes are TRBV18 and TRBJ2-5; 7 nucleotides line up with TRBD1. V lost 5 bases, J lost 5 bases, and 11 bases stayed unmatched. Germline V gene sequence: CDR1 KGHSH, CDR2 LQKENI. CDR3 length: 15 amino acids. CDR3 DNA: TGTGCCAGCTCATACACAGGGGCGCCACGGGAGACCCAGTACTTC. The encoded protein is CASSYTGAPRETQYF.

The CDR3 DNA reads as TGTGCCAGCAGCTTGCAGTTTAACTATGGCTACACCTTC. Its translation: CASSLQFNYGYTF. The rearrangement uses TRBV5-4 and TRBJ1-2; D is unresolved. Looked up from germline, CDR1 is SGHNT and CDR2 is YYREEE (reference sequence). CDR3 size: 13 residues. Trimming cost V 1 base and J 1 base, with 5 bases left between them.

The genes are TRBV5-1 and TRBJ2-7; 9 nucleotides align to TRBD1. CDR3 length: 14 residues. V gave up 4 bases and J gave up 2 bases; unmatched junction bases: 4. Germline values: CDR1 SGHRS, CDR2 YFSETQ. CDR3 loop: CASSRTGEAYEQYF. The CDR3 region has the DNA TGCGCCAGCAGCCGGACAGGGGAAGCCTACGAGCAGTACTTC.

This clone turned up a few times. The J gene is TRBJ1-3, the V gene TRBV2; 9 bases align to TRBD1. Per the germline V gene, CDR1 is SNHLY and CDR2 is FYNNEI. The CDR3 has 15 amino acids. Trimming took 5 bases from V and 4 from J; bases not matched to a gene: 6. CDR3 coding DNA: TGTGCCAGCAGTCAACAGGGGGCAAGAGGAAACACCATATATTTT. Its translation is CASSQQGARGNTIYF.

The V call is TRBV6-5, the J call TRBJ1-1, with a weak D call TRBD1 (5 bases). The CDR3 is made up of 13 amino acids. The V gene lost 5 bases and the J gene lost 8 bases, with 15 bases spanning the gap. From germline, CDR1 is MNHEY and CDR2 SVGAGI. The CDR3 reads CASSLGGRGEAFF. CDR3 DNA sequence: TGTGCCAGCAGTCTGGGGGGTCGCGGAGAAGCTTTCTTT.

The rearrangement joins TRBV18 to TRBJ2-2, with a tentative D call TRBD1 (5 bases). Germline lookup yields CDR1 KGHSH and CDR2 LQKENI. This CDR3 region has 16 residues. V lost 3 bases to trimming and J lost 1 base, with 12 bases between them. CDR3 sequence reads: CASSPRLQGNTGELFF. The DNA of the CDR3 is TGTGCCAGCTCACCCAGGCTTCAGGGGAACACCGGGGAGCTGTTTTTT. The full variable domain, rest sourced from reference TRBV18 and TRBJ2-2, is NAGVMQNPRHLVRRRGQEARLRCSPMKGHSHVYWYRQLPEEGLKFMVYLQKENIIDESGMPKERFSAEFPKEGPSILRIQQVVRGDSAAYFCASSPRLQGNTGELFFGEGSRLTVL.

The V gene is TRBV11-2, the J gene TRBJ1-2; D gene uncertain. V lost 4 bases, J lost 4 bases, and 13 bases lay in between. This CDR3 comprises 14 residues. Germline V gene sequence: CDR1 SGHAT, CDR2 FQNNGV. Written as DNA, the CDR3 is TGTGCCAGCAGCTCGCCGGAGGGAGCCTATGGCTACACCTTC. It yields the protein CASSSPEGAYGYTF.

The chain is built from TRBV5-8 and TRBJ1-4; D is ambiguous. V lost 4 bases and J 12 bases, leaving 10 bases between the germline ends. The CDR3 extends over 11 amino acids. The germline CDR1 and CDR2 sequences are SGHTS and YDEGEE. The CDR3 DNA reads TGTGCCAGCAGCCCCTGGGGAGAACTGTTTTTT. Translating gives CASSPWGELFF.

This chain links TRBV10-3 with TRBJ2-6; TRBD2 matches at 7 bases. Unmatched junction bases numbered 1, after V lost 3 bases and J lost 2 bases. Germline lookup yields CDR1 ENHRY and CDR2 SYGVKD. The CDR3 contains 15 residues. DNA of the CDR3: TGTGCCATCAGTGATCGGGGGGCTGGGGCCAACGTCCTGACTTTC. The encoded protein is CAISDRGAGANVLTF.

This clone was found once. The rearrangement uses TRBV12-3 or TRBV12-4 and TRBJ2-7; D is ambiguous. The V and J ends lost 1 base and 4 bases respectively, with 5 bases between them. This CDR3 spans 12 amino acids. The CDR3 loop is CASSLVLYEQYF. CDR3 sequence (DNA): TGTGCCAGCAGTTTAGTCTTATACGAGCAGTACTTC.

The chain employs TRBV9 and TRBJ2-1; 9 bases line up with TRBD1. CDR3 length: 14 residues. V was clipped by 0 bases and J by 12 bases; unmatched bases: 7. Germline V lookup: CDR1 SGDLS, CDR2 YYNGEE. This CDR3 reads CASSVGRDRVGQFF. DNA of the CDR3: TGTGCCAGCAGCGTAGGTCGGGACAGGGTTGGGCAGTTCTTC.

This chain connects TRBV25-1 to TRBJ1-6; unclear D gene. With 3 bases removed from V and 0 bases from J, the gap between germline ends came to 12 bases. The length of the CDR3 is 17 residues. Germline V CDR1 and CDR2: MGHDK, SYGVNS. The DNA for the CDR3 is TGTGCCAGCAGTGACAATATGGGCACCTCCTATAATTCACCCCTCCACTTT. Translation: CASSDNMGTSYNSPLHF. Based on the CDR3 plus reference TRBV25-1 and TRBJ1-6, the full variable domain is EADIYQTPRYLVIGTGKKITLECSQTMGHDKMYWYQQDPGMELHLIHYSYGVNSTEKGDLSSESTVSRIRTEHFPLTLESARPSHTSQYLCASSDNMGTSYNSPLHFGNGTRLTVT.

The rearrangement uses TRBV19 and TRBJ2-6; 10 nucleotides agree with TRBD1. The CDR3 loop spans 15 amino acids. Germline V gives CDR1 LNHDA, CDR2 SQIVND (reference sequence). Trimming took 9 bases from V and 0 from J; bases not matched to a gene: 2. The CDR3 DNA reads TGTGCCAGCCGGGACAGGGGCTCTGGGGCCAACGTCCTGACTTTC. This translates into CASRDRGSGANVLTF.

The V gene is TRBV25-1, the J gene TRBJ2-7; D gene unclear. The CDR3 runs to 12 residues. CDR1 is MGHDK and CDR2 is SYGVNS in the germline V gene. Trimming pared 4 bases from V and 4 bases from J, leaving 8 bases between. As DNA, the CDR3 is TGTGCCAGCAGTGCAGACGGGTACGAGCAGTACTTC. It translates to CASSADGYEQYF.

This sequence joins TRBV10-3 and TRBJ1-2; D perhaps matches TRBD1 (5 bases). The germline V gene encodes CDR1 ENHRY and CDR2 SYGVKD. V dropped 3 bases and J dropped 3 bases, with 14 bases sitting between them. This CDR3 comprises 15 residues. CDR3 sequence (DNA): TGTGCCATCAGTGACATCGCCAGGGCTGACTATGGCTACACCTTC. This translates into CAISDIARADYGYTF.

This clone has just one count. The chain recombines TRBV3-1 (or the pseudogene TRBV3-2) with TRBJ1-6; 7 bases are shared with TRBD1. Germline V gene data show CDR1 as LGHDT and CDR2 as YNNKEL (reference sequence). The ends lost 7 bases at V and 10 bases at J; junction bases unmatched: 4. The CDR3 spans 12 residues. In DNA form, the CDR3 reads TGTGCCAGCAACACAGGGGTCTCACCCCTCCACTTT. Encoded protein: CASNTGVSPLHF.